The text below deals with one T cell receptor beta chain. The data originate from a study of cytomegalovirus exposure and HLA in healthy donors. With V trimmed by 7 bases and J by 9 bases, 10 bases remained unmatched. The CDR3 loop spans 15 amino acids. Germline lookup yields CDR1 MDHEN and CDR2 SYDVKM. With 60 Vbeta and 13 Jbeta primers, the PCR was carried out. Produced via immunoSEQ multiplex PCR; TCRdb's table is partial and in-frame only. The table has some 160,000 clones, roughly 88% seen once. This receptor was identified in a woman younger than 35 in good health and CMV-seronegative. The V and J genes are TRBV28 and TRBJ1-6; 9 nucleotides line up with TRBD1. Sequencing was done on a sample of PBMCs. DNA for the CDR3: TGTGCCAGCACTTCTTTACAGGGGGCTGGTTCACCCCTCCACTTT. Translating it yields CASTSLQGAGSPLHF.